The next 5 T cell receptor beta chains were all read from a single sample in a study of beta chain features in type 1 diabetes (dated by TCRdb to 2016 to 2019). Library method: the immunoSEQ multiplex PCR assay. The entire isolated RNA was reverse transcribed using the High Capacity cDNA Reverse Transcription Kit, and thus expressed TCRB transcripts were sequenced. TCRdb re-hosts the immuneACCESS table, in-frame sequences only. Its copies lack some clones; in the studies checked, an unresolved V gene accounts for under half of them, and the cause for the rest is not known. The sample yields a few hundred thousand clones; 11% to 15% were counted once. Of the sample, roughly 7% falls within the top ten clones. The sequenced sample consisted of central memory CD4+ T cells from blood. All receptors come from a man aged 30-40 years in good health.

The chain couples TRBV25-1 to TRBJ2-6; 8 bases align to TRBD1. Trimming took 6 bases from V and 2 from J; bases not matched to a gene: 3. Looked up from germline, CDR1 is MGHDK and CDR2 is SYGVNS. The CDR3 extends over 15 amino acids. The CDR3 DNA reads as TGTGCCAGCAGCTCAGGGGGCCCTGGGGCCAACGTCCTGACTTTC. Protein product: CASSSGGPGANVLTF.

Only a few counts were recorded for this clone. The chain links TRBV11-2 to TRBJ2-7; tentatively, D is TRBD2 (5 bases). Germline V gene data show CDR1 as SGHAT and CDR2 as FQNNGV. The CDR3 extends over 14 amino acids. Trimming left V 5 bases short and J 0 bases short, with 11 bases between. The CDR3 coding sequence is TGTGCCAGCAGCGTCGGCGGGTTCTCCTACGAGCAGTACTTC. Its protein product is CASSVGGFSYEQYF.

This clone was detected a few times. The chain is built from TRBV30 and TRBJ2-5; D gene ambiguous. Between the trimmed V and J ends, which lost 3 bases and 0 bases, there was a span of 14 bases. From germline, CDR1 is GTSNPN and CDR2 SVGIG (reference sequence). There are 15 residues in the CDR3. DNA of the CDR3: TGTGCCTGGAGGAGGCGATCGGTATACCAAGAGACCCAGTACTTC. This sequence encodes CAWRRRSVYQETQYF.

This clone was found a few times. This CDR3 reads CASSVPGQGHRYGYTF. CDR3 sequence (DNA): TGTGCCAGCAGTGTCCCGGGACAGGGTCATCGCTATGGCTACACCTTC. This chain joins TRBV9 and TRBJ1-2; 9 bases are a match to TRBD1. The V and J ends lost 5 bases and 4 bases, in that order; junction bases with no gene match: 12. Germline V lookup: CDR1 SGDLS, CDR2 YYNGEE. CDR3 length: 16 amino acids.

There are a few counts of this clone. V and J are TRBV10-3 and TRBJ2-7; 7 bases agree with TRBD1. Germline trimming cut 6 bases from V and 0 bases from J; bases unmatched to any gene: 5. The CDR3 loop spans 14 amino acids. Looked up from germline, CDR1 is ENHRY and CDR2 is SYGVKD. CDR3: CAIRGTESSYEQYF. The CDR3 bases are TGTGCCATCAGGGGGACAGAGTCCTCCTACGAGCAGTACTTC.